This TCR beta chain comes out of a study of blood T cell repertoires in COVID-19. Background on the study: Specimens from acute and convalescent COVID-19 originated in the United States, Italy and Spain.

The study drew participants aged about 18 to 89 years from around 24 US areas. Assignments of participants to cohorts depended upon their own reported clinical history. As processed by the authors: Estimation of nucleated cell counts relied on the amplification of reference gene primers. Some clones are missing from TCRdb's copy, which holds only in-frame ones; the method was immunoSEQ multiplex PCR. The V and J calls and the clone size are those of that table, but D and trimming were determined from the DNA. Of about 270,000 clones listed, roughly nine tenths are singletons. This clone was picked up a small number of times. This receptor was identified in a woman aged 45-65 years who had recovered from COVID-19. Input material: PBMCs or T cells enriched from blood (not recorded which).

CDR3 residues: CASSQEGQGGEKLFF. The CDR3 DNA sequence: TGCGCCAGCAGCCAAGAAGGGCAGGGCGGTGAAAAACTGTTTTTT. This chain connects TRBV4-3 to TRBJ1-4; maybe TRBD1 (5 bases). Trimming removed 0 bases from V and 7 bases from J, with 12 bases in between. CDR1 and CDR2 from the germline V gene are LGHNA and YSLEER. This CDR3 spans 15 amino acids.